Listed below are T cell receptor beta chains from one sample, sequenced in a study of blood T cell repertoires in COVID-19. Generated by immunoSEQ multiplex PCR, the TCRdb table keeps only in-frame clones and is missing some. The data show 200,000 to 250,000 clones, with around 89% seen just once and less than 3.5% held by the top ten. What was sequenced was peripheral blood. The source of these receptors is a man aged 30 to 39 with COVID-19, enrolled during active disease. Both conserved end residues are part of each CDR3. The D gene is left open where the match is weak. Where a row states a size, it is once, few, many or the class of an expanded clone; other rows omit it.

>TRBJ1-4|TRBV10-2|TRBD1|-
CASSSGGEDEKLFF
TGCGCCAGCAGCTCAGGGGGAGAAGATGAAAAACTGTTTTTT
>TRBJ1-2|TRBV28|-|-
CASSSSGYYGYTF
TGTGCCAGCAGTAGCTCGGGGTACTATGGCTACACCTTC
>TRBJ1-2|TRBV3-1/TRBV3-2|-|-
CASSQGRGPGDGYTF
TGTGCCAGCAGCCAAGGGAGAGGCCCGGGGGATGGCTACACCTTC
>TRBJ2-7|TRBV6-5|TRBD2|-
CASRLLAGYFYEQYF
TGTGCCAGCAGGTTACTAGCGGGATACTTCTACGAGCAGTACTTC
>TRBJ2-7|TRBV5-4|TRBD2|-
CASSLAGLAGGLEQYF
TGTGCCAGCAGCTTGGCCGGCCTAGCGGGAGGGCTGGAGCAGTACTTC
>TRBJ2-7|TRBV27|-|-
CASSRQGRGEQYF
TGTGCCAGCAGCAGACAGGGTCGGGGGGAGCAGTACTTC
>TRBJ2-1|TRBV27|TRBD1|-
CASSSGQGPYNEQFF
TGTGCCAGCAGTTCGGGACAGGGCCCCTACAATGAGCAGTTCTTC
>TRBJ1-1|TRBV5-5|-|-
CASRLYVQVNTEAFF
TGTGCCAGCAGACTATACGTACAGGTAAACACTGAAGCTTTCTTT
>TRBJ2-7|TRBV14|TRBD1|-
CASSQVRDRGRYEQYF
TGTGCCAGCAGCCAAGTCCGGGACAGAGGACGCTACGAGCAGTACTTC
>TRBJ2-7|TRBV5-4|TRBD1|-
CASSSNRGRHEQYF
TGTGCCAGCAGCTCAAACAGGGGGCGTCACGAGCAGTACTTC
>TRBJ2-5|TRBV7-3|TRBD2|-
CASSSGLAGNQETQYF
TGTGCCAGCAGTTCCGGACTAGCGGGAAACCAAGAGACCCAGTACTTC
>TRBJ1-6|TRBV11-2|TRBD1|-
CASSLEGQGAYSPLHF
TGTGCCAGCAGCTTAGAGGGACAGGGGGCGTATTCACCCCTCCACTTT
>TRBJ1-1|TRBV5-5|-|-
CASSLPPGNTEAFF
TGTGCCAGCAGCTTACCCCCCGGGAACACTGAAGCTTTCTTT
>TRBJ1-1|TRBV5-4|TRBD1|-
CASSLGDRNTEAFF
TGTGCCAGCAGCTTGGGGGACAGAAACACTGAAGCTTTCTTT
>TRBJ2-7|TRBV28|TRBD2|-
CASSFSLAGLSYEQYF
TGTGCCAGCAGTTTTTCACTAGCGGGGCTCTCCTACGAGCAGTACTTC
>TRBJ1-6|TRBV5-6|TRBD1|-
CASSPGQGSSYNSPLHF
TGTGCCAGCAGTCCGGGACAGGGGAGCTCCTATAATTCACCCCTCCACTTT
>TRBJ1-5|TRBV4-3|-|-
CASSQRGGVNQPQHF
TGCGCCAGCAGCCAAAGGGGGGGCGTCAATCAGCCCCAGCATTTT
>TRBJ2-3|TRBV27|-|-
CASSLLGGGTDTQYF
TGTGCCAGCAGTTTACTGGGCGGGGGCACAGATACGCAGTATTTT
>TRBJ2-7|TRBV28|TRBD1|-
CASRGRQGPYEQYF
TGTGCCAGCAGAGGTAGACAGGGACCCTACGAGCAGTACTTC
>TRBJ1-6|TRBV5-7|-|-
CASSSTQAGSYNSPLHF
TGTGCCAGCAGCTCCACACAGGCTGGCTCCTATAATTCACCCCTCCACTTT
>TRBJ2-2|TRBV11-2|-|-
CASSLDNRVDGELFF
TGTGCCAGCAGCTTAGATAACAGGGTTGACGGGGAGCTGTTTTTT
>TRBJ2-7|TRBV2|TRBD1|-
CAIPGQGDYEQYF
TGTGCGATTCCGGGACAGGGCGACTACGAGCAGTACTTC
>TRBJ1-6|TRBV7-9|-|few
CASSFSRDYSPLHF
TGTGCCAGCAGCTTCTCCAGGGACTATTCACCCCTCCACTTT
>TRBJ2-1|TRBV7-9|TRBD1|-
CASSLDRAGNEQFF
TGTGCCAGCAGCTTGGACAGGGCGGGCAATGAGCAGTTCTTC
>TRBJ1-1|TRBV10-2|TRBD1|-
CASRDRDYMNTEAFF
TGCGCCAGCAGGGACAGGGATTATATGAACACTGAAGCTTTCTTT
>TRBJ1-1|TRBV24-1|-|-
CATSDPTGKQAFF
TGTGCCACCAGTGACCCCACAGGGAAGCAGGCTTTCTTT
>TRBJ2-7|TRBV19|TRBD1|-
CASSPRDSGNEQYF
TGTGCCAGTAGTCCCCGGGACAGCGGCAACGAGCAGTACTTC
>TRBJ2-1|TRBV7-3|-|-
CASSFRQYNEQFF
TGTGCCAGCAGCTTCCGACAGTACAATGAGCAGTTCTTC
>TRBJ1-4|TRBV29-1|TRBD1|-
CSARDSLNEKLFF
TGCAGCGCCCGGGACAGTCTAAACGAAAAACTGTTTTTT
>TRBJ2-3|TRBV27|-|-
CASSLSAGTDTQYF
TGTGCCAGCAGTTTATCTGCAGGCACAGATACGCAGTATTTT
>TRBJ1-2|TRBV5-4|-|-
CASSLLTGISYGYTF
TGTGCCAGCAGCTTACTGACAGGAATTAGCTATGGCTACACCTTC
>TRBJ2-1|TRBV4-3|-|-
CASSQDFYVGNEQFF
TGCGCCAGCAGCCAAGATTTTTATGTCGGCAATGAGCAGTTCTTC
>TRBJ2-7|TRBV7-2|-|-
CASSLGERATYEQYF
TGTGCCAGCAGCTTAGGGGAGCGGGCCACCTACGAGCAGTACTTC
>TRBJ2-1|TRBV5-6|-|-
CASSWWRVVHNEQFF
TGTGCCAGCAGCTGGTGGAGGGTTGTCCACAATGAGCAGTTCTTC
>TRBJ2-7|TRBV27|-|-
CASSLLPSDEQYF
TGTGCCAGCAGTTTATTGCCCAGCGACGAGCAGTACTTC
>TRBJ1-1|TRBV14|-|-
CASSQAGYTEAFF
TGTGCCAGCAGCCAAGCGGGGTACACTGAAGCTTTCTTT
>TRBJ1-3|TRBV24-1|TRBD1|-
CATSGGTDGNTIYF
TGTGCCACCAGTGGTGGGACAGATGGAAACACCATATATTTT
>TRBJ1-4|TRBV10-3|-|-
CAISGQMNEKLFF
TGTGCCATCAGCGGACAAATGAATGAAAAACTGTTTTTT
>TRBJ1-1|TRBV19|-|-
CASSIAMNTEAFF
TGTGCCAGTAGTATAGCCATGAACACTGAAGCTTTCTTT
>TRBJ1-1|TRBV28|TRBD1|-
CASNFRGENTEAFF
TGTGCCAGCAATTTCAGGGGGGAGAACACTGAAGCTTTCTTT
>TRBJ2-2|TRBV5-1|-|-
CASSTGLTNTGELFF
TGCGCCAGCAGTACGGGACTTACGAACACCGGGGAGCTGTTTTTT
>TRBJ2-7|TRBV7-6|TRBD1|-
CASSRNAGTGNIYEQYF
TGTGCCAGCAGCCGAAACGCGGGGACAGGGAATATCTACGAGCAGTACTTC
>TRBJ1-1|TRBV3-1/TRBV3-2|TRBD1|-
CASTSRTGGDTEAFF
TGTGCCAGCACCAGTAGGACAGGGGGAGACACTGAAGCTTTCTTT
>TRBJ1-6|TRBV25-1|-|-
CASSDDRNPGSSPLHF
TGTGCCAGCAGTGACGACAGGAACCCTGGTAGTTCACCCCTCCACTTT
>TRBJ1-1|TRBV29-1|TRBD1|-
CSAYRGGEAFF
TGCAGCGCCTACAGGGGAGGAGAAGCTTTCTTT
>TRBJ1-1|TRBV5-3|-|-
CARSPPRTLNTEAFF
TGTGCCAGAAGCCCGCCTCGAACACTGAACACTGAAGCTTTCTTT
>TRBJ2-7|TRBV5-4|-|few
CASSLTVGYEQYF
TGTGCCAGCAGCTTGACTGTCGGCTACGAGCAGTACTTC
>TRBJ1-2|TRBV6-5|-|-
CASREGHAYGYTF
TGTGCCAGCAGGGAGGGCCATGCCTATGGCTACACCTTC
>TRBJ2-2|TRBV11-2|TRBD2|-
CASSPLAGSNTGELFF
TGTGCCAGCAGCCCCTTAGCGGGGTCGAACACCGGGGAGCTGTTTTTT
>TRBJ2-6|TRBV5-8|-|once
CASSLGGSSGANVLTF
TGTGCCAGCAGCTTGGGAGGGAGCTCTGGGGCCAACGTCCTGACTTTC
>TRBJ1-6|TRBV7-2|TRBD1|-
CASSLARGPRNNSPLHF
TGTGCCAGCAGCTTAGCGAGGGGGCCACGAAATAATTCACCCCTCCACTTT
>TRBJ2-5|TRBV2|TRBD2|-
CASRRTSGGQETQYF
TGTGCCAGCAGAAGGACTAGCGGGGGTCAAGAGACCCAGTACTTC
>TRBJ1-6|TRBV27|-|few
CASSLVGNSPLHF
TGTGCCAGCAGTTTAGTCGGGAATTCACCCCTCCACTTT
>TRBJ1-4|TRBV5-1|TRBD1|-
CASSQTRGTANEKLFF
TGCGCCAGCAGCCAGACGCGTGGGACAGCAAATGAAAAACTGTTTTTT
>TRBJ2-7|TRBV5-5|-|-
CASTLRGVTYEQYF
TGTGCCAGCACCCTCCGCGGGGTTACCTACGAGCAGTACTTC
>TRBJ1-2|TRBV20-1|-|-
CSASLAVANYGYTF
TGCAGTGCTAGTTTGGCGGTCGCTAACTATGGCTACACCTTC
>TRBJ1-5|TRBV5-6|-|-
CASSRNIGDTSNQPQHF
TGTGCCAGCAGCCGGAATATCGGGGATACTAGCAATCAGCCCCAGCATTTT